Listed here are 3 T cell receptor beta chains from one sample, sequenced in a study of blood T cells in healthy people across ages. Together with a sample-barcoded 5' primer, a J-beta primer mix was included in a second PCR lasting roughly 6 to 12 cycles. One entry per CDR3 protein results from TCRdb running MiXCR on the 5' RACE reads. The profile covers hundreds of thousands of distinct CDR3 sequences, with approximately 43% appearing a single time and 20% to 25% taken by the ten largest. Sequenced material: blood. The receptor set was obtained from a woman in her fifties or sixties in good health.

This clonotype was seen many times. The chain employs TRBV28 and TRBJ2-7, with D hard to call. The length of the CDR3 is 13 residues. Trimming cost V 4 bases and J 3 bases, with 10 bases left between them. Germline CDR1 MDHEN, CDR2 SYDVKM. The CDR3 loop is CASSSQPDYEQYF. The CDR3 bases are TGTGCCAGCAGTTCCCAGCCGGACTACGAGCAGTACTTC.

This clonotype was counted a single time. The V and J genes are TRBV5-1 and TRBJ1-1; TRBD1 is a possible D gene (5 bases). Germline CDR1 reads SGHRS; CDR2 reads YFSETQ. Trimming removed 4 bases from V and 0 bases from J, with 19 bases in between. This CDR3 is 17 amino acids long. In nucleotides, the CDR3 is TGCGCCAGCAGCCCCGTAACTAGCGGGGCCATGAACACTGAAGCTTTCTTT. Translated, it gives CASSPVTSGAMNTEAFF. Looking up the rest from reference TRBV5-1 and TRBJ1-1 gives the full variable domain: KAGVTQTPRYLIKTRGQQVTLSCSPISGHRSVSWYQQTPGQGLQFLFEYFSETQRNKGNFPGRFSGRQFSNSRSEMNVSTLELGDSALYLCASSPVTSGAMNTEAFFGQGTRLTVV.

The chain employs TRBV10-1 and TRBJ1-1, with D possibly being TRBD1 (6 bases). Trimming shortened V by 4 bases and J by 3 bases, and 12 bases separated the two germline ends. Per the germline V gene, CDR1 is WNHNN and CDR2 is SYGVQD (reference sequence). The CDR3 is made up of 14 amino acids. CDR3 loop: CASSAQGQYTEAFF. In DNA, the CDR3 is TGCGCCAGCAGTGCCCAGGGGCAATACACTGAAGCTTTCTTT.